This T cell receptor (beta chain) was sequenced for a study of identical twins. The CDR3 has 13 residues. V shed 2 bases and J shed 6 bases, with 8 bases lying between them. Per the germline V gene, CDR1 is MNHEY and CDR2 is SVGAGI. One entry per CDR3 protein results from TCRdb running MiXCR on the 5' RACE reads. This repertoire shows 350,000 to 450,000 distinct CDR3 sequences, about 18% found once; its top ten account for roughly an eighth. The specimen sequenced was naive T cells sorted from blood. This clonotype was obtained from a man aged 50-59 years in good health. The chain links TRBV6-5 to TRBJ1-5; D perhaps matches TRBD1 (5 bases). CDR3 nucleotide sequence: TGTGCCAGCAGTTACGGGGGGGGTCAGCCCCAGCATTTT. This codes for CASSYGGGQPQHF.